This T cell receptor (beta chain) appears in the sequencing data of a study of CD8+ T cells in alopecia areata. Sequencing used cDNA as its template, made by extracting RNA and reverse transcribing it. Sequencing used immunoSEQ multiplex PCR; TCRdb keeps in-frame clones, though not all of them. The table lists approximately 210,000 clones, roughly 66% of them singletons. The length of the CDR3 is 14 residues. Germline assignment: CDR1 MNHEY and CDR2 SMNVEV (reference sequence). With V trimmed by 5 bases and J by 1 base, 4 bases remained unmatched. Treatment meaning: oral pan-JAK inhibitor, 5-10 mg twice daily.

This TCR derives from a human donor with alopecia areata. The V call is TRBV27, the J call TRBJ1-2, with 7 bases matching TRBD1. Sequences were derived from CD4+ T cells sorted from blood, sampled at week 24, from a patient treated with tofacitinib. CDR3 in DNA: TGTGCCAGCAGTCCGGGACAGATTAACTATGGCTACACCTTC. Translating it yields CASSPGQINYGYTF.